This entry concerns a single T cell receptor (beta chain). The antigen is unknown. The source of the sample is a study of glioma-infiltrating T cells. Findings of the study overall: Tissue-blood divergence was below expectation in non-neoplastic patients, above in gliomas.

TCR alpha and beta CDR3 regions were amplified from RNA using iRepertoire nested multiplex PCR. TCRdb called the multiplex PCR reads again in MiXCR, with one record for every CDR3 protein. The sample consists of 160,000 or so distinct CDR3 sequences, around 40% of them appearing once. Source material: glioma tissue, nonneoplastic brain tissue, or PBMCs (not recorded which). The TCR originated in a human donor with low-grade glioma or glioblastoma, undergoing nonglioma brain surgery, or in good health (not recorded which).

CDR3: CASSPPAGIKETQYF. CDR3 coding DNA: TGTGCCAGCAGCCCCCCCGCAGGCATTAAAGAGACCCAGTACTTC. This chain uses TRBV7-9 with TRBJ2-5; D is undetermined. The V and J ends lost 5 bases and 3 bases respectively, with 16 bases between them. The length of the CDR3 is 15 residues. Germline CDR1 reads SEHNR; CDR2 reads FQNEAQ (reference sequence).